Listed below are T cell receptor beta chains from one sample, sequenced in a study of response to subunit inactivated influenza vaccine. TCRdb ran MiXCR on the RT-PCR reads and lists one entry per CDR3 protein. This table has 150,000 to 200,000 distinct CDR3 sequences, about 10% appearing once. Sequences were derived from non-naive T cells sorted from PBMCs, sampled on the day of vaccination. These TCRs come from a man aged 45-65 years who received an inactivated influenza vaccine. The CDR3 runs from the conserved cysteine through the conserved F or W. The D gene is left open where the match is weak. Clone sizes are given selectively: once, few, many, or a class where the clone is expanded.

d_call: TRBD2
v_call: TRBV20-1
clone_size: many
j_call: TRBJ2-1
cdr3_nt: TGCAGTGCTACCGGGACTAGCGCTTACAATGAGCAGTTCTTC
cdr3_aa: CSATGTSAYNEQFF

d_call: TRBD1
v_call: TRBV4-1
clone_size: NA
j_call: TRBJ2-5
cdr3_nt: TGCGCCAGCAGCCAAGATCGGACAGGGGGTAGGGAGACCCAGTACTTC
cdr3_aa: CASSQDRTGGRETQYF

d_call: TRBD1
v_call: TRBV2
clone_size: NA
j_call: TRBJ1-3
cdr3_nt: TGTGCCAGCAGAGGCGACAGGGCAATAGCTGGAAACACCATATATTTT
cdr3_aa: CASRGDRAIAGNTIYF

d_call: TRBD2
v_call: TRBV20-1
clone_size: NA
j_call: TRBJ2-1
cdr3_nt: TGCAGTGCTAGAGCCCTACTAGCGGGAGGAAGGAGTGAGCAGTTCTTC
cdr3_aa: CSARALLAGGRSEQFF

d_call: TRBD2
v_call: TRBV20-1
clone_size: few
j_call: TRBJ2-1
cdr3_nt: TGCAGTGCTAGAAGACTAGCGGTAAACAATGAGCAGTTCTTC
cdr3_aa: CSARRLAVNNEQFF

d_call: NA
v_call: TRBV3-1
clone_size: NA
j_call: TRBJ2-7
cdr3_nt: TGTGCCAGCAGCCCAGGGGGGGCTCTATCGTACGAGCAGTACTTC
cdr3_aa: CASSPGGALSYEQYF

d_call: TRBD2
v_call: TRBV7-3
clone_size: few
j_call: TRBJ2-5
cdr3_nt: TGTGCCAGCAGCCAGACTAGCGGGACGCAAGAGACCCAGTACTTC
cdr3_aa: CASSQTSGTQETQYF

d_call: TRBD2
v_call: TRBV7-8
clone_size: NA
j_call: TRBJ2-1
cdr3_nt: TGTGCCAGCAGCCCAGGGCGGGAGGGCCATCGTGAGCAGTTCTTC
cdr3_aa: CASSPGREGHREQFF

d_call: NA
v_call: TRBV29-1
clone_size: many
j_call: TRBJ2-7
cdr3_nt: TGCAGCGTTGATTCGGGGAGCGCCTACGAGCAGTACTTC
cdr3_aa: CSVDSGSAYEQYF

d_call: TRBD1
v_call: TRBV7-8
clone_size: many
j_call: TRBJ1-5
cdr3_nt: TGTGCCAGCAGCTTAGCTACAGGGGTCGACAATCAGCCCCAGCATTTT
cdr3_aa: CASSLATGVDNQPQHF

d_call: NA
v_call: TRBV20-1
clone_size: few
j_call: TRBJ2-3
cdr3_nt: TGCAGTGCAACCGGGACCATAACCACAGATACGCAGTATTTT
cdr3_aa: CSATGTITTDTQYF

d_call: NA
v_call: TRBV7-8
clone_size: NA
j_call: TRBJ1-6
cdr3_nt: TGTGCCAGCAGCTTACGCAGGGGTGCACCCCTCCACTTT
cdr3_aa: CASSLRRGAPLHF

d_call: NA
v_call: TRBV7-2
clone_size: NA
j_call: TRBJ1-1
cdr3_nt: TGTGCCAGCAGCCCGACATGGGGCGGGTACACTGAAGCTTTCTTT
cdr3_aa: CASSPTWGGYTEAFF

d_call: NA
v_call: TRBV20-1
clone_size: NA
j_call: TRBJ2-5
cdr3_nt: TGCAGTGCTAGAGATATAGGGGAACCACCGGGAGAGACCCAGTACTTC
cdr3_aa: CSARDIGEPPGETQYF

d_call: NA
v_call: TRBV18
clone_size: few
j_call: TRBJ2-4
cdr3_nt: TGTGCCAGCTCAACAACCCAGGGGGCCAAAAACATTCAGTACTTC
cdr3_aa: CASSTTQGAKNIQYF

d_call: TRBD2
v_call: TRBV9
clone_size: NA
j_call: TRBJ2-1
cdr3_nt: TGTGCCAGCAGCGCCGAGGGCAGCAGCGGGAGTGAGCAGTTCTTC
cdr3_aa: CASSAEGSSGSEQFF

d_call: NA
v_call: TRBV12-3/TRBV12-4
clone_size: many
j_call: TRBJ1-1
cdr3_nt: TGTGCCAGCGTTCTCGGGGTTTCGAACACTGAAGCTTTCTTT
cdr3_aa: CASVLGVSNTEAFF

d_call: TRBD2
v_call: TRBV13
clone_size: NA
j_call: TRBJ2-1
cdr3_nt: TGTGCCAGCAGCTCACGTGCTAGCGGCTCGAGATACAATGAGCAGTTCTTC
cdr3_aa: CASSSRASGSRYNEQFF

d_call: NA
v_call: TRBV4-2
clone_size: few
j_call: TRBJ2-3
cdr3_nt: TGTGCCAGCAGCCACCCCACGGCAGATACGCAGTATTTT
cdr3_aa: CASSHPTADTQYF

d_call: NA
v_call: TRBV20-1
clone_size: many
j_call: TRBJ2-7
cdr3_nt: TGCAGTGCTAGAGGGACATTTAAAGCCTACGAGCAGTACTTC
cdr3_aa: CSARGTFKAYEQYF